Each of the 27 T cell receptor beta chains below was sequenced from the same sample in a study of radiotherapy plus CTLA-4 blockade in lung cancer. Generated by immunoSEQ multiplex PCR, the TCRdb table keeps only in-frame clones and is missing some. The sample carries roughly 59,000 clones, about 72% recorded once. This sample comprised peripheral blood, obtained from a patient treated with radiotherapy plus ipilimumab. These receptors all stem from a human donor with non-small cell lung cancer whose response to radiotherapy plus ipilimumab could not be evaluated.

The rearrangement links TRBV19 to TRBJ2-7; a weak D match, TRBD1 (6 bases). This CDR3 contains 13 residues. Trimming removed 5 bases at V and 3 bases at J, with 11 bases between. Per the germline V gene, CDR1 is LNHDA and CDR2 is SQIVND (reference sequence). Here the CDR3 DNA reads TGTGCCAGTAGTCGCGGCAGGGGCTACGAGCAGTACTTC. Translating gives CASSRGRGYEQYF.

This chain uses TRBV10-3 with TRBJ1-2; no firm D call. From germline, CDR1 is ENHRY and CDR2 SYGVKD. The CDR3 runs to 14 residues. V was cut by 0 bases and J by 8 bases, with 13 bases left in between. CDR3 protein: CAISESRAYLGYTF. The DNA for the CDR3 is TGTGCCATCAGTGAGTCGCGAGCTTATTTAGGCTACACCTTC.

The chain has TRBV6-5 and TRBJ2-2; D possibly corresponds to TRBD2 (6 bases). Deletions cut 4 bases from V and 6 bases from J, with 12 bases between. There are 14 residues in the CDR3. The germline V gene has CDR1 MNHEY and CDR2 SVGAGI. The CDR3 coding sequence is TGTGCCAGCAGTTGGGAGGTGGGTTCCGGGGAGCTGTTTTTT. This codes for CASSWEVGSGELFF.

The CDR3 DNA sequence: TGTGCCAGCAGCCTCCTATCTGAAGCGGGAGGGGGAAATACGCAGTATTTT. It specifies CASSLLSEAGGGNTQYF. The rearrangement uses TRBV7-9 and TRBJ2-3; 10 positions agree with TRBD2. V lost 5 bases, J lost 7 bases, and 15 bases stayed unmatched. The CDR3 is 17 residues long. Germline values: CDR1 SEHNR, CDR2 FQNEAQ (reference sequence).

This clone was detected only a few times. In DNA form, the CDR3 reads TGTGCCAGCGGGTCCGAAGGCAATCAGCCCCAGCATTTT. Residues: CASGSEGNQPQHF. The J gene is TRBJ1-5, the V gene TRBV19; D gene uncertain. The CDR3 extends over 13 amino acids. With 9 bases removed from V and 2 bases from J, the gap between germline ends came to 11 bases. Germline V gene lookup returns CDR1 LNHDA and CDR2 SQIVND (reference sequence).

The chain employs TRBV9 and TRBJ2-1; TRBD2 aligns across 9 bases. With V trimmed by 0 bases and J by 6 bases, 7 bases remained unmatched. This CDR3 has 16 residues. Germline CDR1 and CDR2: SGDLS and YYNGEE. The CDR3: CASSVALIAGVNEQFF. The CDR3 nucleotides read TGTGCCAGCAGCGTAGCTCTAATAGCGGGGGTCAATGAGCAGTTCTTC. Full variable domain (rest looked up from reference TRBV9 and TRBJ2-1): DSGVTQTPKHLITATGQRVTLRCSPRSGDLSVYWYQQSLDQGLQFLIQYYNGEERAKGNILERFSAQQFPDLHSELNLSSLELGDSALYFCASSVALIAGVNEQFFGPGTRLTVL.

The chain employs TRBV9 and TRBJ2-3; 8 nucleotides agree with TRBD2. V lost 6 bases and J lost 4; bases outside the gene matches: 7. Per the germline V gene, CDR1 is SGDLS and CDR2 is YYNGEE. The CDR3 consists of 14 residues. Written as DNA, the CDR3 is TGTGCCAGCACCCCCGGGGGGGGCGCAGATACGCAGTATTTT. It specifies CASTPGGGADTQYF.

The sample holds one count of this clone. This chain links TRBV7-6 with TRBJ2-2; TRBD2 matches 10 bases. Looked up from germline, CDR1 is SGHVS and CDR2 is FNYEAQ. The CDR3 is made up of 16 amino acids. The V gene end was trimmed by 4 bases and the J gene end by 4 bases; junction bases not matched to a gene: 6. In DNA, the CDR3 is TGTGCCAGCAGCTCACCGGGACTAGCGTTCACCGGGGAGCTGTTTTTT. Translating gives CASSSPGLAFTGELFF. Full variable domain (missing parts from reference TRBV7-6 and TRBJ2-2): GAGVSQSPRYKVTKRGQDVALRCDPISGHVSLYWYRQALGQGPEFLTYFNYEAQQDKSGLPNDRFSAERPEGSISTLTIQRTEQRDSAMYRCASSSPGLAFTGELFFGEGSRLTVL.

The CDR3 sequence is CASSSSAYNEQFF. DNA of the CDR3: TGTGCCAGCAGTTCCTCAGCCTACAATGAGCAGTTCTTC. The chain carries TRBV7-9 and TRBJ2-1; D is unresolved. This CDR3 is built from 13 residues. V shed 6 bases and J shed 2 bases, with 8 bases lying between them. Germline values: CDR1 SEHNR, CDR2 FQNEAQ (reference sequence).

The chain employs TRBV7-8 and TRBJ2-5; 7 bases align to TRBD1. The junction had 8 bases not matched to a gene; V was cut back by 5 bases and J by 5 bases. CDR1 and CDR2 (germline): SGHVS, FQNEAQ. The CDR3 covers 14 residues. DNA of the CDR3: TGTGCCAGCAGCCAGAGACAGGGATGGGAGACCCAGTACTTC. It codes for CASSQRQGWETQYF.

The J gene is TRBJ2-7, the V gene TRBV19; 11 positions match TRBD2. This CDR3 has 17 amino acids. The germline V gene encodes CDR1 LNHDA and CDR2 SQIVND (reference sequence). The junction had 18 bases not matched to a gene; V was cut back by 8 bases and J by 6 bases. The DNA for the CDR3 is TGTGCCAGTTCAGGTCTAGCGGGGGGCGAACAACCTTCCGAGCAGTACTTC. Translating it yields CASSGLAGGEQPSEQYF. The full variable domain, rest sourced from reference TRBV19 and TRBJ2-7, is DGGITQSPKYLFRKEGQNVTLSCEQNLNHDAMYWYRQDPGQGLRLIYYSQIVNDFQKGDIAEGYSVSREKKESFPLTVTSAQKNPTAFYLCASSGLAGGEQPSEQYFGPGTRLTVT.

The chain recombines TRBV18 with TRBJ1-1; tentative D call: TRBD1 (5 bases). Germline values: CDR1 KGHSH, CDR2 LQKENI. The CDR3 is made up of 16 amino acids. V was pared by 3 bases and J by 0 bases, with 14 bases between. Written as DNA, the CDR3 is TGTGCCAGCTCACCTTCCAGGGTTGACGTGAACACTGAAGCTTTCTTT. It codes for CASSPSRVDVNTEAFF.

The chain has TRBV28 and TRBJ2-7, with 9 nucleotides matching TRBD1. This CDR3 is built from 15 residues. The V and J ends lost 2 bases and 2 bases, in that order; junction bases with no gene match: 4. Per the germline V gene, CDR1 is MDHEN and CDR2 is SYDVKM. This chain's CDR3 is CASSLGTGGTYEQYF. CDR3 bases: TGTGCCAGCAGTTTAGGTACAGGGGGCACCTACGAGCAGTACTTC.

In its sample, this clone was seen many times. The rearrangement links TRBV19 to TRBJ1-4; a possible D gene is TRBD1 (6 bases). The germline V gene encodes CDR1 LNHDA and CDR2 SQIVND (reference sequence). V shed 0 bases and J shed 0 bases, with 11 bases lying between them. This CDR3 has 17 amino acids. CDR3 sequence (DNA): TGTGCCAGTAGTATAGACAGGGGATATGCAACTAATGAAAAACTGTTTTTT. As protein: CASSIDRGYATNEKLFF.

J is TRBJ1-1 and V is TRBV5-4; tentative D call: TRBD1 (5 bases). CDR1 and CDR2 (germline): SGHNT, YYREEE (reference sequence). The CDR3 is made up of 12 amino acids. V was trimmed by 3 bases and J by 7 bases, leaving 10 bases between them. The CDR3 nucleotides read TGTGCCAGCAGCTCAATGACAGTTGAAGCTTTCTTT. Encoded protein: CASSSMTVEAFF.

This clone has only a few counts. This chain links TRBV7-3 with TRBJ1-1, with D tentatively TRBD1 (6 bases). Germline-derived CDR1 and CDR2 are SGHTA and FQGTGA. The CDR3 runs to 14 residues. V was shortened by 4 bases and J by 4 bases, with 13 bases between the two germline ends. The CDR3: CASSSTRTVTEAFF. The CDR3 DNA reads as TGTGCCAGCAGCTCAACCAGGACAGTCACTGAAGCTTTCTTT.

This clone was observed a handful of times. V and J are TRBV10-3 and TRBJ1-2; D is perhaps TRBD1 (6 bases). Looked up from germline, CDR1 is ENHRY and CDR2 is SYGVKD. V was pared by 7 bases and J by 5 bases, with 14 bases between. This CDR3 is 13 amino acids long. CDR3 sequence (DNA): TGTGCCATCACAGGGGACGGGCTTTATGGCTACACCTTC. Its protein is CAITGDGLYGYTF.

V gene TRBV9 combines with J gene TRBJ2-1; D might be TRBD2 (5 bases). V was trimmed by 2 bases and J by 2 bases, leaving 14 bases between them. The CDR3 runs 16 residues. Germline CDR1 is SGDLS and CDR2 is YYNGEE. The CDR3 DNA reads TGTGCCAGCAGCGTGCTCGGGGAACCCGCCTACAATGAGCAGTTCTTC. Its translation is CASSVLGEPAYNEQFF.

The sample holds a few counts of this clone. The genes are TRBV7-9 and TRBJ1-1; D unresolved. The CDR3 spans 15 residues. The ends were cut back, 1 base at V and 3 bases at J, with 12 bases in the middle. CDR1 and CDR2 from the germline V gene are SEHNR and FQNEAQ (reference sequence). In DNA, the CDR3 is TGTGCCAGCAGCTTAGTTTCCTGGAGGGACACTGAAGCTTTCTTT. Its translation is CASSLVSWRDTEAFF. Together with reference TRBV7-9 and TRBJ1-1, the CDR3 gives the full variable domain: DTGVSQNPRHKITKRGQNVTFRCDPISEHNRLYWYRQTLGQGPEFLTYFQNEAQLEKSRLLSDRFSAERPKGSFSTLEIQRTEQGDSAMYLCASSLVSWRDTEAFFGQGTRLTVV.

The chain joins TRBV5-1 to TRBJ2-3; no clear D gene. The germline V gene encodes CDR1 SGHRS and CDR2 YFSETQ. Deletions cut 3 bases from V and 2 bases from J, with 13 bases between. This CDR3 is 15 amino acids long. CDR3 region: CASSSSGSDTDTQYF. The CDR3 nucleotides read TGCGCCAGCAGCTCCTCCGGGTCCGACACAGATACGCAGTATTTT.

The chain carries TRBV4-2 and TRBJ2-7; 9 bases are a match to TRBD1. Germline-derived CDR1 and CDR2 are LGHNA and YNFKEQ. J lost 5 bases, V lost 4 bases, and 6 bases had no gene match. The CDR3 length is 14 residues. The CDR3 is CASSRTGGEDEQYF. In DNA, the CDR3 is TGTGCCAGCAGCCGAACAGGGGGCGAAGACGAGCAGTACTTC.

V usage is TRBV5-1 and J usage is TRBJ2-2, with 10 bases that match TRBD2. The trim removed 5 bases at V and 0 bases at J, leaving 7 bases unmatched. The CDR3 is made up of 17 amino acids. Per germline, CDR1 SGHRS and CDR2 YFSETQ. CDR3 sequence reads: CASRWLAGAANTGELFF. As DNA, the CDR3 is TGCGCCAGCAGGTGGCTAGCGGGAGCGGCGAACACCGGGGAGCTGTTTTTT.

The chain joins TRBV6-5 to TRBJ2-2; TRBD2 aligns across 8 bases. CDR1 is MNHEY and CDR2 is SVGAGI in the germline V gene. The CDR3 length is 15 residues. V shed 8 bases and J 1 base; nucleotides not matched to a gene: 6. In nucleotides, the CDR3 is TGTGCCAGCGGAGCGGGAGACGAGAACACCGGGGAGCTGTTTTTT. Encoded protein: CASGAGDENTGELFF.

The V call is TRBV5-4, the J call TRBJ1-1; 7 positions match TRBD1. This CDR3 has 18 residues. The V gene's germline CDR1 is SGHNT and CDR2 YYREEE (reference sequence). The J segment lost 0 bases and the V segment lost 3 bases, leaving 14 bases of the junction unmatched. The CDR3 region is CASSSHSGTAVMNTEAFF. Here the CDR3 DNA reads TGTGCCAGCAGCTCTCACTCCGGGACAGCCGTCATGAACACTGAAGCTTTCTTT.

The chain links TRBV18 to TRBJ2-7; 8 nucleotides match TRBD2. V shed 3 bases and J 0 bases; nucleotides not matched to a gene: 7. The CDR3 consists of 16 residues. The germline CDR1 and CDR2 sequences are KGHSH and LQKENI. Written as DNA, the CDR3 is TGTGCCAGCTCACCCCGGGGGGGTAGGTTCTCCTACGAGCAGTACTTC. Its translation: CASSPRGGRFSYEQYF.

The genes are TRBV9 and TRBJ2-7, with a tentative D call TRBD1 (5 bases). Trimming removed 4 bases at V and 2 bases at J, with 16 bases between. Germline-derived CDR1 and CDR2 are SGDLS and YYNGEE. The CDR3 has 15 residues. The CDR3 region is CASSTQGKRTYEQYF. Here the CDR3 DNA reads TGTGCCAGCAGCACTCAGGGAAAGCGCACCTACGAGCAGTACTTC.

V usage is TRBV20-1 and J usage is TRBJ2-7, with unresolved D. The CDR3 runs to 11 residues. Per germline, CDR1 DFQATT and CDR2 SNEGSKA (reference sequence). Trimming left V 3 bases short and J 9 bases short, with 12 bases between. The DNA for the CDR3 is TGCAGTGCTAGCGCCGGGTTTGGGCAGTACTTC. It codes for CSASAGFGQYF.